The rows below give T cell receptor beta chains drawn from one sample of a study of regulatory T cells in long-lasting Graves disease. One entry per CDR3 protein results from TCRdb running MiXCR on the multiplex PCR reads. This sample carries some 600,000 distinct CDR3 sequences, about 16% of them seen once, and the ten largest clones take approximately 12%. This sample was shared with a second study, whose subject was T cells in Graves' hyperthyroidism and ophthalmopathy.

This material consisted of peripheral blood mononuclear cells (PBMCs), taken at new diagnosis, from a patient treated with antithyroid drugs. The origin of the receptors is a man in his late teens or twenties with Graves disease. Each CDR3 is given with its conserved first and last residue. Fields, in order: D gene, J gene, V gene, clone size, CDR3 protein, CDR3 DNA. A D gene is named only where the DNA matches it firmly. Clone size is given for some rows only: seen once, a few or many times, or a class if the clone is expanded.

>.|TRBJ1-3|TRBV9|few
CASSVSYSGNTIYF
TGTGCCAGCAGCGTATCGTACAGCGGAAACACCATATATTTT
>.|TRBJ1-2|TRBV18|.
CASSPTRTYNYGYTF
TGTGCCAGCTCACCAACAAGGACGTATAACTATGGCTACACCTTC
>.|TRBJ2-3|TRBV6-1|many
CAARHGTSTDTQYF
TGTGCCGCTAGGCATGGGACTAGCACAGATACGCAGTATTTT
>TRBD2|TRBJ2-2|TRBV10-3|many
CAISEHPGLAGPGQHGELFF
TGTGCCATCAGTGAGCATCCGGGACTAGCGGGGCCCGGGCAGCACGGGGAGCTGTTTTTT
>.|TRBJ2-7|TRBV19|few
CASSIVLIGTDSSYEQYF
TGTGCCAGTAGTATAGTTTTAATTGGGACGGATAGCTCCTACGAGCAGTACTTC
>.|TRBJ2-7|TRBV19|few
CASSWSESYEQYF
TGTGCCAGTAGTTGGTCCGAATCCTACGAGCAGTACTTC
>.|TRBJ1-2|TRBV10-2|many
CASSESTRGYGYTF
TGCGCCAGCAGTGAGTCGACTCGGGGCTATGGCTACACCTTC
>TRBD1|TRBJ2-1|TRBV12-3/TRBV12-4|many
CASSSRRDRVYNEQFF
TGTGCCAGCAGTAGCCGCCGGGACAGGGTCTACAATGAGCAGTTCTTC
>.|TRBJ2-7|TRBV29-1|few
CSVEDRSTPDYEQYF
TGCAGCGTTGAAGATCGATCAACCCCGGACTACGAGCAGTACTTC
>.|TRBJ2-3|TRBV6-1|.
CASIDRNTDTQYF
TGTGCCAGCATTGACAGGAACACAGATACGCAGTATTTT
>.|TRBJ2-7|TRBV4-1|few
CASSQEVGQSFYEQYF
TGCGCCAGCAGCCAAGAAGTAGGACAGTCATTCTACGAGCAGTACTTC
>.|TRBJ2-5|TRBV19|.
CASASRPQETQYF
TGTGCCAGTGCTTCTCGGCCCCAAGAGACCCAGTACTTC
>.|TRBJ2-1|TRBV7-9|many
CASRLDSYSYNEQFF
TGTGCCAGCAGGTTGGACAGCTATTCCTACAATGAGCAGTTCTTC
>.|TRBJ2-1|TRBV20-1|few
CSAKIASSYNEQFF
TGCAGTGCGAAGATAGCCAGCTCCTACAATGAGCAGTTCTTC
>TRBD2|TRBJ2-1|TRBV7-8|many
CASSRGLAGYNEQFF
TGTGCCAGCAGCCGGGGACTAGCGGGGTACAATGAGCAGTTCTTC
>.|TRBJ2-5|TRBV4-1|.
CASSQGNGLAVQETQYF
TGCGCCAGCAGCCAAGGCAACGGGCTAGCTGTCCAAGAGACCCAGTACTTC
>.|TRBJ1-5|TRBV28|few
CASNDPRGGNQPQHF
TGTGCCAGCAACGACCCGAGGGGGGGCAATCAGCCCCAGCATTTT
>.|TRBJ1-1|TRBV9|few
CASSEQGALMNTEAFF
TGTGCCAGCAGCGAACAGGGAGCCCTCATGAACACTGAAGCTTTCTTT
>.|TRBJ2-5|TRBV18|many
CASSPAVETQYF
TGTGCCAGCTCACCAGCAGTGGAGACCCAGTACTTC
>.|TRBJ2-1|TRBV6-6|few
CASSYSLVGDSYNEQFF
TGTGCCAGCAGTTACTCGCTGGTGGGGGACTCCTACAATGAGCAGTTCTTC
>TRBD1|TRBJ2-4|TRBV28|few
CASSPTGGNIQYF
TGTGCCAGCAGCCCGACAGGGGGAAACATTCAGTACTTC
>.|TRBJ2-2|TRBV30|many
CAWSVNRNTGELFF
TGTGCCTGGAGTGTAAACCGGAACACCGGGGAGCTGTTTTTT
>TRBD2|TRBJ2-2|TRBV20-1|.
CSARVASGRSGTGELFF
TGCAGTGCTAGAGTGGCTAGCGGGAGATCGGGAACCGGGGAGCTGTTTTTT
>.|TRBJ2-1|TRBV25-1|.
CASSATSDRDEQFF
TGTGCCAGCAGTGCGACTAGCGACAGGGATGAGCAGTTCTTC
>.|TRBJ1-1|TRBV11-3|many
CASSPTGVDTEAFF
TGTGCCAGCAGCCCCACCGGGGTAGACACTGAAGCTTTCTTT